This TCR beta chain was recovered during a study of blood T cell repertoires in COVID-19. Study context: PBMCs, B-cell-depleted T cells, or T cells provided the cDNA or gDNA that made up the material.

Repertoires were generated with immunoSEQ multiplex PCR, while TCRdb's copy carries only in-frame clones and drops some. The sample consists of roughly 250,000 clones, 83% of them appearing once. The germline V gene has CDR1 LNHNV and CDR2 YYDKDF (reference sequence). V dropped 11 bases and J dropped 0; count of bases not matched to a gene: 3. The CDR3 loop spans 13 amino acids. The sequencing sample was made of peripheral blood. The rearrangement links TRBV15 to TRBJ2-1; 8 nucleotides align to TRBD2. The sequence came from a woman aged 45-60 years with acute or convalescent COVID-19. CDR3 coding DNA: TGTGCCTCAGCGGGGGCCTCCTACAATGAGCAGTTCTTC. Amino acid sequence: CASAGASYNEQFF.